This T cell receptor beta chain was observed in a study of immune characterization of retroperitoneal liposarcoma (dated by TCRdb to between 2018 and 2020). Receptor libraries were prepared by PCR. The sequencer was a NextSeq 500. TCRdb reanalyzed the raw reads on its own, using fastp at Q25 for trimming and MiXCR for clone calling, and kept in-frame beta chains. Duplicate CDR3 protein sequences are folded into a single record with the most common DNA and genes. Recorded for this sample are fewer than 11,000 distinct CDR3 sequences; 27% of them occurred a single time. The ten largest clones capture less than 10% of the sample. On this clonotype: This clone's antigen is unknown. Within one base of it there is no much larger clone, and no base qualities were kept.

The CDR3 spans 15 residues, from the cysteine through the phenylalanine. Only the CDR3 part of the read is kept: 45 bases, read in frame from the first base. Trimming takes 3 bases from V and 3 bases from J, and the germline ends sit 14 bases apart. Looking up the germline V gene yields CDR1 MNHNS and CDR2 SASEGT. The specimen sequenced was tumor tissue. This receptor chain uses TRBV6-1 and TRBJ1-2; the D segment could be TRBD1, given 5 matching bases. The receptor was isolated from a female donor with retroperitoneal liposarcoma. The DNA is as follows: TGTGCCAGCAGTGATTGGGCAGGGATCGACTATGGCTACACCTTC. Its translation is CASSDWAGIDYGYTF.